This TCR beta chain originates from a study of blood T cell repertoires in COVID-19. Measured with immunoSEQ multiplex PCR; TCRdb has only the in-frame clones, and not every one. The repertoire holds some 200,000 clones, with 82% as singletons. V gave up 6 bases and J gave up 2 bases, with 16 bases separating them. The germline gives CDR1 WNHNN, CDR2 SYGVQD (reference sequence). The CDR3 extends over 16 amino acids. This chain connects TRBV10-1 to TRBJ2-2; tentative D call: TRBD2 (5 bases). The material sequenced was peripheral blood. This TCR derives from a human donor with acute or convalescent COVID-19. The donor label of this sample is uncertain. As DNA, the CDR3 is TGCGCCAGCAGGAGATCAGGACTGATAAACACCGGGGAGCTGTTTTTT. As protein: CASRRSGLINTGELFF.